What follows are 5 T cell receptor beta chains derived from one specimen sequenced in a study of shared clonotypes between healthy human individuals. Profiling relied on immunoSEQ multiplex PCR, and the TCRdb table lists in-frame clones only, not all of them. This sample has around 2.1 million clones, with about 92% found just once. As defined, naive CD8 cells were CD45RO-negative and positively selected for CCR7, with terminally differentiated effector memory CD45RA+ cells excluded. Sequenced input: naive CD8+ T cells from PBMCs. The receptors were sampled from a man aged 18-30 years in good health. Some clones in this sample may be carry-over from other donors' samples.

CDR3: CASSQVGELYGYTF. The CDR3, as DNA: TGCGCCAGCAGCCAAGTGGGGGAACTCTATGGCTACACCTTC. The chain carries TRBV4-1 and TRBJ1-2; D may be TRBD1 (5 bases). There are 14 residues in the CDR3. Looked up from germline, CDR1 is MGHRA and CDR2 is YSYEKL. V dropped 1 base and J dropped 4 bases, with 10 bases sitting between them.

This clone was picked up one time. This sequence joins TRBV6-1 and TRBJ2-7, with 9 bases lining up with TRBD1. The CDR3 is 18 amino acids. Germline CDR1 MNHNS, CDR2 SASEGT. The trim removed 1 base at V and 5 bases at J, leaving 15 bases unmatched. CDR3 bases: TGTGCCAGCAGTGAAGGAGCATGGGCTATACGACAGGGGGACGAGCAGTACTTC. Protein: CASSEGAWAIRQGDEQYF.

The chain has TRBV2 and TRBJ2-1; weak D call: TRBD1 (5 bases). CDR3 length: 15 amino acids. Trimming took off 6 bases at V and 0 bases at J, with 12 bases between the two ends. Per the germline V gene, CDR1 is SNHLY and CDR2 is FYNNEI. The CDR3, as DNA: TGTGCCAGCAGCTACCCAGACAGCTCCTACAATGAGCAGTTCTTC. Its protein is CASSYPDSSYNEQFF.

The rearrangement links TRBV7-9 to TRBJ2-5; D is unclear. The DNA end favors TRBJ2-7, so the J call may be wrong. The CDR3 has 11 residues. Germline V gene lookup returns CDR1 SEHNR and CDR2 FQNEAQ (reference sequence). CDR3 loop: CASRDDGEQYF. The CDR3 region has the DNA TGTGCCAGCAGGGACGATGGCGAGCAGTACTTC.

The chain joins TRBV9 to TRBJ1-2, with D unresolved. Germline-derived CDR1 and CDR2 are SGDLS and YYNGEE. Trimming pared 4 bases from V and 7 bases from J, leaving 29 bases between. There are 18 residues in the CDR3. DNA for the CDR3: TGTGCCAGCAGCCCCACTAACCCCGTCGCCGATGGGAAGGCTGGCTACACCTTC. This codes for CASSPTNPVADGKAGYTF.